The 8 T cell receptor beta chains in this list originate from one sample, sequenced in a study of beta chain features in type 1 diabetes. Every isolated RNA sample was fully reverse transcribed, so sequencing captured expressed TCRB transcripts. TCRdb keeps only in-frame clones here, not all; method: immunoSEQ multiplex PCR. The sample shows 300,000 to 400,000 clones, around 10% of them seen only once. Sequencing input: naive CD4+ T cells from blood. The receptors shown here come from a woman aged 25 to 39 in good health.

The genes are TRBV18 and TRBJ2-6; TRBD1 agrees at 8 bases. Germline V gene sequence: CDR1 KGHSH, CDR2 LQKENI. CDR3 length: 16 amino acids. With 5 bases clipped from V and 2 bases from J, the junction kept 5 bases outside the gene matches. CDR3 in DNA: TGTGCCAGCTCAAGTCAGGGGGCTACTGGGGCCAACGTCCTGACTTTC. Its protein is CASSSQGATGANVLTF.

This clone showed up just a few times. The chain has TRBV7-9 and TRBJ1-2; possibly TRBD1 for D (6 bases). Between the trimmed V and J ends, which lost 0 bases and 1 base, there was a span of 9 bases. This CDR3 has 15 residues. In germline, CDR1 is SEHNR, CDR2 FQNEAQ (reference sequence). CDR3 residues: CASSLARTVNYGYTF. The CDR3 nucleotides are TGTGCCAGCAGCTTAGCGCGGACAGTTAACTATGGCTACACCTTC.

This clone was recorded a few times. The J gene is TRBJ2-3, the V gene TRBV7-3; 7 positions match TRBD1. The CDR3 has 14 residues. Germline V gene data show CDR1 as SGHTA and CDR2 as FQGTGA. The ends lost 3 bases at V and 1 base at J; junction bases unmatched: 1. This CDR3 is CASSFGQGTDTQYF. The CDR3 DNA sequence: TGTGCCAGCAGCTTCGGACAGGGCACAGATACGCAGTATTTT.

This clone was seen more than once but under ten times. J is TRBJ2-1 and V is TRBV7-9, with D hard to call. Germline lookup yields CDR1 SEHNR and CDR2 FQNEAQ (reference sequence). Trimming took off 5 bases at V and 0 bases at J, with 14 bases between the two ends. The CDR3 is made up of 16 amino acids. CDR3 sequence reads: CASSPRARSSYNEQFF. CDR3 nucleotide sequence: TGTGCCAGCAGCCCCAGAGCGAGGAGCTCCTACAATGAGCAGTTCTTC.

This clone has a handful of counts. The rearrangement uses TRBV5-1 and TRBJ2-1; the match to TRBD1 covers 7 bases. Germline CDR1 SGHRS, CDR2 YFSETQ. The CDR3 has 15 amino acids. V trimming: 4 bases; J trimming: 7 bases; junction bases outside the gene matches: 11. CDR3 coding DNA: TGCGCCAGCAGCCCGCGACAGGGCCCAATGAATGAGCAGTTCTTC. Its translation: CASSPRQGPMNEQFF.

This clone was counted only a few times. This sequence joins TRBV15 and TRBJ2-1; perhaps TRBD1 as D (6 bases). The CDR3 length is 13 residues. Germline V CDR1 and CDR2: LNHNV, YYDKDF (reference sequence). V dropped 4 bases and J dropped 14 bases, with 18 bases sitting between them. CDR3 nucleotide sequence: TGTGCCACCAGCAAAGAGTGGGGACAATGGGAGTTCTTC. Its translation is CATSKEWGQWEFF.

The chain employs TRBV5-1 and TRBJ2-3, with D tentatively TRBD1 (6 bases). Germline assignment: CDR1 SGHRS and CDR2 YFSETQ. Trimming left V 0 bases short and J 6 bases short, with 11 bases between. This CDR3 is built from 14 residues. CDR3 bases: TGCGCCAGCAGCTTGGGAGGGGGAGCGGATACGCAGTATTTT. Translating it yields CASSLGGGADTQYF.

The V and J genes are TRBV9 and TRBJ2-1; D is possibly TRBD2 (6 bases). The CDR3 loop spans 15 amino acids. The V gene lost 3 bases and the J gene lost 1 base, with 11 bases spanning the gap. The germline V gene has CDR1 SGDLS and CDR2 YYNGEE. The CDR3 protein is CASSETGTSYNEQFF. For the CDR3, the DNA is TGTGCCAGCAGCGAAACCGGGACTTCCTACAATGAGCAGTTCTTC.